Only one count was recorded for the clone carrying this T cell receptor (beta chain). Its target is not known. The entry originates in a study of T cells in Graves' hyperthyroidism and ophthalmopathy. General study results and limits: Model output signaled ophthalmopathy a median around 6.9 months ahead of onset.

Graves' hyperthyroidism is called stable when ophthalmopathy does not progress within 18 months. Investigators excluded patients with uncontrolled infection, other autoimmune disease, pregnancy or lactation. RNA transcripts yielded amplified TCR beta CDR3 regions. First-round RT-PCR targeting the TCR CDR3 was performed with the HTBI primer set. A single record per CDR3 protein comes from TCRdb applying MiXCR to the multiplex PCR reads. The repertoire includes hundreds of thousands of distinct CDR3 sequences, more than 45% of them detected once, and 8.2% sits in the top ten. V was shortened by 5 bases and J by 7 bases, with 12 bases between the two germline ends. Germline values: CDR1 SEHNR, CDR2 FQNEAQ (reference sequence). CDR3 length equals 13 residues.

The sample taken for sequencing was peripheral blood or thyroid tissue (not recorded which). This chain joins TRBV7-9 and TRBJ2-1; maybe TRBD2 (7 bases). The source is a woman between 18 and 29 years old with Graves' hyperthyroidism. The chain's CDR3 is CASSAEGGNEQFF. The CDR3 bases are TGTGCCAGCAGCGCCGAGGGGGGGAATGAGCAGTTCTTC.